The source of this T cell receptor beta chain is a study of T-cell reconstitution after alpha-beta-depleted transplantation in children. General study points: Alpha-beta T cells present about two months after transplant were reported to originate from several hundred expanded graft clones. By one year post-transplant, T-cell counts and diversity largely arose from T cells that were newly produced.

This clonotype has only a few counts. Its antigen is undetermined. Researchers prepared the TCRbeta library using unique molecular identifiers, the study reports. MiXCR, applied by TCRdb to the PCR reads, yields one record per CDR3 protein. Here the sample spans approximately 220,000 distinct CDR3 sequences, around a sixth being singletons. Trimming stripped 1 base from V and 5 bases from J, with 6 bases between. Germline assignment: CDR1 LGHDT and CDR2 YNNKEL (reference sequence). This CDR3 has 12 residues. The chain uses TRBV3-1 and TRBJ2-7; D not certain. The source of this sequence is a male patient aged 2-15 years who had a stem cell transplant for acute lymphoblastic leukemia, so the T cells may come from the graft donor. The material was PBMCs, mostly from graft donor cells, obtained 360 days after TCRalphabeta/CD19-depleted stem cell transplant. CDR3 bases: TGTGCCAGCAGCCAAGTCGGCCACGAGCAGTACTTC. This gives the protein CASSQVGHEQYF.